The 17 T cell receptor beta chains given below trace back to one sample, sequenced in a study of T cells in Graves' hyperthyroidism and ophthalmopathy. The investigators amplified TCR beta CDR3 regions from RNA transcripts. The HTBI primer set drove a first-round RT-PCR of the TCR CDR3. TCRdb itself ran the multiplex PCR reads through MiXCR, one entry per CDR3 protein. The data contain around 300,000 distinct CDR3 sequences, approximately 14% of them singletons. Sample: blood. The receptors derive from a woman aged 40 to 50 with Graves' ophthalmopathy.

This clonotype was picked up a small number of times. The gene calls are TRBV5-5 and TRBJ1-2; TRBD1 matches at 8 bases. The trim removed 6 bases at V and 6 bases at J, leaving 19 bases unmatched. The CDR3 totals 17 residues. Looked up from germline, CDR1 is SGHKS and CDR2 is YYEKEE (reference sequence). CDR3 sequence: CASIPASGVPGGDGYTF. CDR3 bases: TGTGCCAGCATACCTGCTTCTGGGGTACCAGGGGGCGATGGCTACACCTTC.

This clonotype was counted ten times or more. The chain carries TRBV28 and TRBJ2-3; perhaps TRBD1 as D (6 bases). The CDR3 consists of 13 residues. Between the trimmed V and J ends, which lost 5 bases and 5 bases, there was a span of 11 bases. The V gene's germline CDR1 is MDHEN and CDR2 SYDVKM. CDR3 nucleotide sequence: TGTGCCAGCAGTGGGCAGGGGTTAGATACGCAGTATTTT. Its translation is CASSGQGLDTQYF.

This clonotype was seen a few times. The chain has TRBV7-8 and TRBJ1-3; no definite D call. The CDR3 is 15 amino acids. In germline, CDR1 is SGHVS, CDR2 FQNEAQ. V lost 1 base, J lost 6 bases, and 13 bases lay in between. This CDR3 reads CASSLGWPSENTIYF. In DNA, the CDR3 is TGTGCCAGCAGCTTAGGTTGGCCATCAGAAAACACCATATATTTT.

This chain uses TRBV2 with TRBJ2-4; a weak D match, TRBD1 (6 bases). Germline V lookup: CDR1 SNHLY, CDR2 FYNNEI. V shed 11 bases and J shed 6 bases, with 17 bases lying between them. This CDR3 contains 13 residues. CDR3 coding DNA: TGTGCCGGAAACAGGGTTAGGGGAAACATTCAGTACTTC. Encoded protein: CAGNRVRGNIQYF.

This clonotype has just a few counts. The gene calls are TRBV5-1 and TRBJ2-6; no firm D call. The V end lost 0 bases, the J end lost 2 bases, and 6 bases lay between the germline ends. This CDR3 contains 15 residues. Germline values: CDR1 SGHRS, CDR2 YFSETQ. CDR3 sequence: CASSLVATGANVLTF. CDR3 DNA: TGCGCCAGCAGCTTGGTCGCTACTGGGGCCAACGTCCTGACTTTC.

Many counts were recorded for this clonotype. The chain recombines TRBV20-1 with TRBJ2-5; D might be TRBD2 (6 bases). From germline, CDR1 is DFQATT and CDR2 SNEGSKA (reference sequence). V was trimmed by 2 bases and J by 3 bases, leaving 13 bases between them. There are 14 residues in the CDR3. The CDR3 here is CSARKGRGKETQYF. The CDR3 bases are TGCAGTGCTAGAAAGGGTCGGGGGAAAGAGACCCAGTACTTC.

This clonotype has at least ten counts. The J gene is TRBJ1-5, the V gene TRBV20-1, with TRBD1 matching over 9 bases. The V segment lost 5 bases and the J segment 7 bases; nucleotides outside the gene matches: 9. The CDR3 runs to 14 residues. CDR1 DFQATT and CDR2 SNEGSKA come from the germline V gene (reference sequence). CDR3: CSAGGQGPWQPQHF. CDR3 coding DNA: TGCAGTGCTGGGGGACAGGGACCCTGGCAGCCCCAGCATTTT.

The chain links TRBV5-5 to TRBJ2-7; TRBD2 matches at 10 bases. V trimming: 0 bases; J trimming: 4 bases; junction bases outside the gene matches: 16. The CDR3 loop spans 19 amino acids. CDR1 and CDR2 (germline): SGHKS, YYEKEE (reference sequence). This chain's CDR3 is CASSLARVAGGHNLYEQYF. CDR3 bases: TGTGCCAGCAGCTTGGCCAGGGTAGCGGGGGGCCATAATCTATACGAGCAGTACTTC.

In the case of this clonotype: This may be a read error: a much more frequent sequence differs by one nucleotide. V is TRBV18 and J is TRBJ2-7; 7 nucleotides align to TRBD1. Trimming took 6 bases from V and 3 from J; bases not matched to a gene: 5. This CDR3 contains 13 residues. CDR1 is KGHSH, CDR2 LQKENI, per germline. The CDR3 is CASSGTACYEQYF. In nucleotides, the CDR3 is TGTGCCAGCTCCGGGACAGCCTGCTACGAGCAGTACTTC.

This clonotype was seen repeatedly, ten times or more. This chain joins TRBV28 and TRBJ1-2; D is unclear. Trimming shortened V by 6 bases and J by 4 bases, and 27 bases separated the two germline ends. The CDR3 has 18 residues. Germline CDR1 is MDHEN and CDR2 is SYDVKM. The CDR3 protein is CASSSTGSGWSGRYGYTF. The CDR3 DNA follows: TGTGCCAGCAGCAGTACGGGGAGCGGGTGGTCTGGGCGCTATGGCTACACCTTC.

This clonotype was recorded many times. The gene calls are TRBV28 and TRBJ2-5, with D perhaps TRBD1 (5 bases). The CDR3 runs 15 residues. The germline V gene has CDR1 MDHEN and CDR2 SYDVKM. V lost 2 bases and J 4 bases, leaving 14 bases between the germline ends. CDR3 region: CASSLRGRVGETQYF. The CDR3 nucleotides read TGTGCCAGCAGTTTAAGGGGAAGGGTTGGAGAGACCCAGTACTTC. Drawing the rest from reference TRBV28 and TRBJ2-5, the complete variable domain is DVKVTQSSRYLVKRTGEKVFLECVQDMDHENMFWYRQDPGLGLRLIYFSYDVKMKEKGDIPEGYSVSREKKERFSLILESASTNQTSMYLCASSLRGRVGETQYFGPGTRLLVL.

Concerning this clonotype: This may be a read error, as it is one base from a much larger clone. The chain links TRBV6-9 to TRBJ1-1; the D gene is possibly TRBD1 (6 bases). Trimming cost V 7 bases and J 4 bases, with 16 bases left between them. The V gene's germline CDR1 is MNHGY and CDR2 SVAAGI. The CDR3 is 14 amino acids. The CDR3 nucleotides read TGTGCCAGCAAGGGGGGTTGGGGGCTCACTGAAGCTTTCTTT. Its protein is CASKGGWGLTEAFF.

This clonotype was seen repeatedly, ten times or more. J is TRBJ1-1 and V is TRBV5-1; 7 nucleotides align to TRBD1. CDR1 SGHRS and CDR2 YFSETQ come from the germline V gene. The CDR3 is made up of 15 amino acids. V dropped 3 bases and J dropped 4; count of bases not matched to a gene: 9. Written as DNA, the CDR3 is TGCGCCAGCAGCTCGGAAGGGGGCGTCGGCACTGAAGCTTTCTTT. It translates to CASSSEGGVGTEAFF.

This clonotype has ten or more counts. The chain joins TRBV27 to TRBJ2-5; no reliable D call. This CDR3 contains 13 residues. The V and J ends lost 6 bases and 5 bases respectively, with 13 bases between them. The V gene's germline CDR1 is MNHEY and CDR2 SMNVEV (reference sequence). The CDR3 protein is CASSRGDVETQYF. The CDR3 DNA follows: TGTGCCAGCAGCCGAGGCGACGTGGAGACCCAGTACTTC.

The genes are TRBV25-1 and TRBJ2-6; 7 bases line up with TRBD2. CDR1 and CDR2 from the germline V gene are MGHDK and SYGVNS. The CDR3 loop spans 18 amino acids. The V and J ends lost 4 bases and 4 bases, in that order; junction bases with no gene match: 13. The CDR3 nucleotides read TGTGCCAGCAGTGCCATGCCCCCGGGGACTAAGGGGGCCAACGTCCTGACTTTC. Translation gives CASSAMPPGTKGANVLTF.

This clonotype was found many times. The chain combines TRBV12-5 with TRBJ1-1, with TRBD1 as a possible D gene (5 bases). This CDR3 is built from 13 residues. Trimming shortened V by 8 bases and J by 6 bases, and 16 bases separated the two germline ends. The germline V gene has CDR1 LGHNT and CDR2 FRNRAP. CDR3 nucleotides: TGTGCTAGTCCCGGCGCCAGGGAGGCTGAAGCTTTCTTT. It encodes CASPGAREAEAFF.

This clonotype was detected many times. As DNA, the CDR3 is TGTGCCAGCTCACCGGAAAGGGGAAGGGATCAGCCCCAGCATTTT. Its translation: CASSPERGRDQPQHF. V gene TRBV18 combines with J gene TRBJ1-5; D might be TRBD1 (5 bases). V was pared by 3 bases and J by 5 bases, with 14 bases between. Germline V CDR1 and CDR2: KGHSH, LQKENI. The CDR3 extends over 15 amino acids.